These T cell receptor beta chains were read from a single sample in a study of CD8 T cells in Susac syndrome. MiXCR was run by TCRdb on the immunoSEQ multiplex PCR reads, yielding one entry per CDR3 protein. The data contain fewer than 90,000 distinct CDR3 sequences, 80% to 95% of them singletons. Material for sequencing was CD8+ T cells from PBMCs. Source of these receptors: a human donor with Susac syndrome. Each CDR3 is given with its conserved first and last residue. Fields, in order: clone size, D gene, J gene, CDR3 length, V gene, CDR3 protein, CDR3 DNA. A D gene is named only where the DNA matches it firmly. The size entry is marked missing in some rows and otherwise reads once, few, many or a size class.

NA TRBD2 TRBJ2-1 14 TRBV4-1 CASSRGLAGGFEFF TGCGCCAGCAGCCGGGGACTAGCGGGAGGTTTTGAGTTCTTC
NA NA TRBJ2-2 16 TRBV9 CASSASPELGTGELFF TGTGCCAGCAGCGCATCCCCGGAGTTGGGCACCGGGGAGCTGTTTTTT
NA TRBD1 TRBJ2-3 15 TRBV5-6 CASSWEGTGLDTQYF TGTGCCAGCAGCTGGGAAGGGACAGGCCTCGATACGCAGTATTTT
NA NA TRBJ2-5 13 TRBV10-3 CAIRIGTRETQYF TGTGCCATCCGAATCGGGACGCGGGAGACCCAGTACTTC
NA NA TRBJ2-6 17 TRBV7-2 CASSLSGGRAGANVLTF TGTGCCAGCAGCTTATCCGGGGGTAGGGCTGGGGCCAACGTCCTGACTTTC
NA TRBD2 TRBJ2-1 14 TRBV10-3 CAISEGRGYNEQFF TGTGCCATCAGTGAGGGGAGGGGATACAATGAGCAGTTCTTC
NA NA TRBJ2-3 14 TRBV4-3 CASSQDYLTDTQYF TGCGCCAGCAGCCAGGACTATTTGACAGATACGCAGTATTTT
NA NA TRBJ1-5 12 TRBV27 CASGVFNQPQHF TGTGCCAGCGGGGTTTTCAATCAGCCCCAGCATTTT
few NA TRBJ2-7 13 TRBV7-9 CASSLPLGHEQYF TGTGCCAGCAGCTTACCCCTCGGCCACGAGCAGTACTTC
NA NA TRBJ1-2 17 TRBV2 CASSETEGWGIRDGYTF TGTGCCAGCAGTGAAACGGAGGGTTGGGGGATAAGGGATGGCTACACCTTC